The entry below describes one T cell receptor beta chain. What it binds is not known. The CDR3 is 16 amino acids. Unmatched junction bases numbered 9, after V lost 6 bases and J lost 5 bases. Per the germline V gene, CDR1 is ENHRY and CDR2 is SYGVKD. This record comes from a study of PD-L1 blockade in urothelial cancer. Study background: The patients first took atezolizumab around 2014, receiving 1,200 mg intravenously every 3 weeks. Peripheral blood specimens exhibited a median yield of approximately 140,000 T cells. Study-wide results and caveats: Clones that were tumor-associated expanded more in the blood of durable-benefit patients at 3 weeks.

Using immunoSEQ multiplex PCR, the repertoire was profiled, and TCRdb retains in-frame clones only, with some absent. The sample records tens of thousands of clones, 84% being singletons. The time point is: pretreatment peripheral blood. The chain recombines TRBV10-3 with TRBJ2-1, with 11 bases matching TRBD1. Material: PBMCs, obtained around atezolizumab (anti-PD-L1) treatment. This sequence was found in a woman between 65 and 79 years old with urothelial cancer. The CDR3 reads CAIRDRGQYADNEQFF. CDR3 nucleotide sequence: TGTGCCATCAGGGACAGGGGGCAGTATGCCGACAATGAGCAGTTCTTC.